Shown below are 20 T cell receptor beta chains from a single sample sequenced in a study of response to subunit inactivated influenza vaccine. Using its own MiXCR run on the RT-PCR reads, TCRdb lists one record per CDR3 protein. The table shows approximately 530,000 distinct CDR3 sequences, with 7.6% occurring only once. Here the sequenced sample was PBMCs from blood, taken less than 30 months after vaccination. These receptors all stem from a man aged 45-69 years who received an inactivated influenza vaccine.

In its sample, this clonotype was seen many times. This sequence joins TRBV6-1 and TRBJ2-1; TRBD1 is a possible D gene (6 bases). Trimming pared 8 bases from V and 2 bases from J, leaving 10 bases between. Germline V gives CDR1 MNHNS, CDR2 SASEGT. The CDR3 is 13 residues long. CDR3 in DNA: TGTGCCAGCCGGGACATCGCCTACAATGAGCAGTTCTTC. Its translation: CASRDIAYNEQFF.

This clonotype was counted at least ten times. CDR3 nucleotides: TGTGCCAGCAGCTTGGGTATAGAGGGAAACACCATATATTTT. This codes for CASSLGIEGNTIYF. This chain uses TRBV5-6 with TRBJ1-3; D is uncertain. Deletions cut 0 bases from V and 4 bases from J, with 8 bases between. Germline lookup yields CDR1 SGHDT and CDR2 YYEEEE. CDR3 length equals 14 residues.

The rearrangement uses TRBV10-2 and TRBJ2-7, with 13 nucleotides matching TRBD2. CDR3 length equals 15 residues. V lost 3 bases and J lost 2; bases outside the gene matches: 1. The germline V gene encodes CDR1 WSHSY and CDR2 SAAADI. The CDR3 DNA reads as TGCGCCAGCAGTGATACTAGCGGGGGGGCCTACGAGCAGTACTTC. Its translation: CASSDTSGGAYEQYF.

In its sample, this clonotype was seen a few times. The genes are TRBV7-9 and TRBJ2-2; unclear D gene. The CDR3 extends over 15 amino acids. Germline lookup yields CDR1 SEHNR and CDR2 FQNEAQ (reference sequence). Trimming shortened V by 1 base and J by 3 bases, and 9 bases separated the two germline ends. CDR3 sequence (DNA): TGTGCCAGCAGCTTAGAATTATGGGACACCGGGGAGCTGTTTTTT. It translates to CASSLELWDTGELFF. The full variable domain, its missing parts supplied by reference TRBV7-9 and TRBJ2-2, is DTGVSQNPRHKITKRGQNVTFRCDPISEHNRLYWYRQTLGQGPEFLTYFQNEAQLEKSRLLSDRFSAERPKGSFSTLEIQRTEQGDSAMYLCASSLELWDTGELFFGEGSRLTVL.

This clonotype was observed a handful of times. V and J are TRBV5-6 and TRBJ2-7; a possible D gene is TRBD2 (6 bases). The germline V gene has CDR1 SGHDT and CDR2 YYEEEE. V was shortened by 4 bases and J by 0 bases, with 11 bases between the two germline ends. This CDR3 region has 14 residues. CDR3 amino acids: CASSAGLSSYEQYF. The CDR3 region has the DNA TGTGCCAGCAGCGCGGGGCTCAGCTCCTACGAGCAGTACTTC.

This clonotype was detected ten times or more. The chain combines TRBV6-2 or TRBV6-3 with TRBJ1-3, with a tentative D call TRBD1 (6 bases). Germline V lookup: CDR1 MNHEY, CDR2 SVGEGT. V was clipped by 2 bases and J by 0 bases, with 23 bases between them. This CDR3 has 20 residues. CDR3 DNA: TGTGCCAGCAGTTACGGGAGCCAGACAGGAAGAACGGCCTCTGGAAACACCATATATTTT. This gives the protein CASSYGSQTGRTASGNTIYF.

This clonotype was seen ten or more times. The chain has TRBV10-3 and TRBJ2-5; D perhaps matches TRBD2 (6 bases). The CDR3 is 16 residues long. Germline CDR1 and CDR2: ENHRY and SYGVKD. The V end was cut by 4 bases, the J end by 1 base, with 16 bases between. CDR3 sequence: CAISGTEGGIQETQYF. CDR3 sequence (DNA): TGTGCCATCAGTGGAACGGAGGGAGGTATCCAAGAGACCCAGTACTTC.

CDR3 sequence reads: CASRKTGGAADTQYF. CDR3 sequence (DNA): TGTGCCAGCAGAAAAACAGGGGGCGCTGCAGATACGCAGTATTTT. V and J are TRBV27 and TRBJ2-3; 9 positions match TRBD1. This CDR3 is 15 amino acids long. With 6 bases clipped from V and 4 bases from J, the junction kept 8 bases outside the gene matches. The germline CDR1 and CDR2 sequences are MNHEY and SMNVEV (reference sequence).

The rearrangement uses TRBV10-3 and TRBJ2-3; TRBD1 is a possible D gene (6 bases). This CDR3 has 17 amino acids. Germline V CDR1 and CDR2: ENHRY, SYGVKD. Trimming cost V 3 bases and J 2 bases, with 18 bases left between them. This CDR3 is CAISDSRQAYNTDTQYF. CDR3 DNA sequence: TGTGCCATCAGTGACTCGAGACAGGCTTATAACACAGATACGCAGTATTTT.

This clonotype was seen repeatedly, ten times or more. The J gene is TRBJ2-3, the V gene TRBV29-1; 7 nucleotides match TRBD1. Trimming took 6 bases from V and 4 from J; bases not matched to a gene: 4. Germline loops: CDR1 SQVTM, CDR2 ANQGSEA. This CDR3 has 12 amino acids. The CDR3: CSVDRSPDTQYF. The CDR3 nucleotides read TGCAGCGTGGACAGGAGCCCAGATACGCAGTATTTT.

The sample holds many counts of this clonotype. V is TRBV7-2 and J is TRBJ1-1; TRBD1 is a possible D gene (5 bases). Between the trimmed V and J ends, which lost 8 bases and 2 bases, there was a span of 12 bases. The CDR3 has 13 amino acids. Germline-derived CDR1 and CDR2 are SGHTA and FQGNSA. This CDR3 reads CASLPGLNTEAFF. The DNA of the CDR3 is TGTGCCAGCTTACCGGGACTCAACACTGAAGCTTTCTTT.

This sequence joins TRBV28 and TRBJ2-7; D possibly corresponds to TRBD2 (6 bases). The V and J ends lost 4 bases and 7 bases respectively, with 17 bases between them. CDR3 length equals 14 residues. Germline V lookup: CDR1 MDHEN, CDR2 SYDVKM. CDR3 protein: CASSYWDGGGEQYF. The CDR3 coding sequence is TGTGCCAGCAGTTATTGGGACGGGGGAGGAGAGCAGTACTTC.

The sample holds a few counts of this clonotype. The CDR3 reads CASSSFADTGELFF. The CDR3 nucleotides read TGTGCCAGCAGTTCTTTCGCTGACACCGGGGAGCTGTTTTTT. The V gene is TRBV27, the J gene TRBJ2-2; D gene ambiguous. Trimming left V 4 bases short and J 3 bases short, with 9 bases between. The CDR3 totals 14 residues. Germline V lookup: CDR1 MNHEY, CDR2 SMNVEV (reference sequence).

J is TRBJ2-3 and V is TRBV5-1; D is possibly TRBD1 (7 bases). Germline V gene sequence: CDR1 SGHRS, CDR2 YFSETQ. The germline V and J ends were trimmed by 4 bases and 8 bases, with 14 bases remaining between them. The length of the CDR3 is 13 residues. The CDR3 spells CASSNDREATQYF. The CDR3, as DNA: TGCGCCAGCAGCAACGACAGGGAGGCTACGCAGTATTTT.

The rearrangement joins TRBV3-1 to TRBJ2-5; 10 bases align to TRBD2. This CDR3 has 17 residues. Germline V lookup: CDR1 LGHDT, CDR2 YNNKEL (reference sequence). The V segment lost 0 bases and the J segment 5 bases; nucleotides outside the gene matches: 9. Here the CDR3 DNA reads TGTGCCAGCAGCCAAGATCAGCTAGCGGGGGATAGGGAGACCCAGTACTTC. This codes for CASSQDQLAGDRETQYF.

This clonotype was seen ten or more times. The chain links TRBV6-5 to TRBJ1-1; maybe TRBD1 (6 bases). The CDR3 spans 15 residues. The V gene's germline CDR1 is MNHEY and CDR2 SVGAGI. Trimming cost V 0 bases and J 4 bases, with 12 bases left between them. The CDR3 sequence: CASSYSLQGVTEAFF. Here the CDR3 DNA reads TGTGCCAGCAGTTACTCGTTACAGGGAGTCACTGAAGCTTTCTTT.

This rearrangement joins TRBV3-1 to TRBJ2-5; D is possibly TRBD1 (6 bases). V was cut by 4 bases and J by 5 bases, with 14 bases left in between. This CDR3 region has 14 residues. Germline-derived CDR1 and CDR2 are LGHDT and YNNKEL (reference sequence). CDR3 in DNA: TGTGCCAGCAGCCTCTTTGGGGGCCGGGAGACCCAGTACTTC. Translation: CASSLFGGRETQYF.

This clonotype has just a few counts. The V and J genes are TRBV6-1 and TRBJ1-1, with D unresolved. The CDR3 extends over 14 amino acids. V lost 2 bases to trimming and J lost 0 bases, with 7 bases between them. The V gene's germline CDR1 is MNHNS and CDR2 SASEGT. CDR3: CASSETQVNTEAFF. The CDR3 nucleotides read TGTGCCAGCAGTGAAACGCAGGTGAACACTGAAGCTTTCTTT.

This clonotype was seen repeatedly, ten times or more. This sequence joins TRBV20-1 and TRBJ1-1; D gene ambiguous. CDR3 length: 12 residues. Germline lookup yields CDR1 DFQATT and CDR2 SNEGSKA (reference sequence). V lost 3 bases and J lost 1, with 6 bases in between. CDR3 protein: CSARPGNTEAFF. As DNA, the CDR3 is TGCAGTGCTAGGCCCGGGAACACTGAAGCTTTCTTT.

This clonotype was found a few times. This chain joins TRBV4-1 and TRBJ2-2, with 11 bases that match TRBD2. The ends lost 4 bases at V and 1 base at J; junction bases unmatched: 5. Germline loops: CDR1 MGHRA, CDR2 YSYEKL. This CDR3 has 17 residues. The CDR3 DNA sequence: TGCGCCAGCAGCCGCTCACTAGCGGGAGTGAACACCGGGGAGCTGTTTTTT. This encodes CASSRSLAGVNTGELFF.